The 31 T cell receptor beta chains below were found in one sample sequenced in a study of shared clonotypes between healthy human individuals. CD45RO-negative, CCR7-selected cells formed the naive CD8 fraction, which excluded terminally differentiated effector memory CD45RA+ cells. Measured with immunoSEQ multiplex PCR; TCRdb has only the in-frame clones, and not every one. The table shows about 600,000 clones, with roughly 98% occurring only once. Sequencing used naive CD8+ T cells sorted from blood. The receptors were gathered from a man aged 30 to 45 in good health.

Of note for this clone: The DNA is left out, because the CDR3 cannot be placed on it with certainty; the CDR3 is given as TCRdb lists it. J is TRBJ2-4 and V is TRBV27; TRBD1, the table's D call, lacks a check against the DNA. Germline assignment: CDR1 MNHEY and CDR2 SMNVEV (reference sequence). The CDR3 comprises 16 residues, both ends counted. Here the CDR3 reads CASYSTLGHGSYIQYF.

This chain connects TRBV9 to TRBJ1-5, with no clear D. Germline V gives CDR1 SGDLS, CDR2 YYNGEE. V lost 2 bases and J 3 bases, leaving 6 bases between the germline ends. This CDR3 has 13 amino acids. Written as DNA, the CDR3 is TGTGCCAGCAGCGTCCGGGACAATCAGCCCCAGCATTTT. It encodes CASSVRDNQPQHF.

The chain carries TRBV7-8 and TRBJ2-5, with TRBD2 matching over 9 bases. The CDR3 totals 16 residues. V was pared by 6 bases and J by 2 bases, with 10 bases of the junction left unmatched. Germline V gene data show CDR1 as SGHVS and CDR2 as FQNEAQ. CDR3 protein: CASRRASGTIQETQYF. The CDR3 coding sequence is TGTGCCAGCAGAAGGGCTAGCGGGACGATACAAGAGACCCAGTACTTC.

The chain combines TRBV29-1 with TRBJ2-3; no clear D gene. Looked up from germline, CDR1 is SQVTM and CDR2 is ANQGSEA. Trimming left V 4 bases short and J 6 bases short, with 2 bases between. The CDR3 is 9 amino acids. CDR3 in DNA: TGCAGCGTTGGGGATACGCAGTATTTT. Encoded protein: CSVGDTQYF.

The J gene is TRBJ2-1, the V gene TRBV28; 12 bases map to TRBD1. The junction had 10 bases not matched to a gene; V was cut back by 6 bases and J by 7 bases. This CDR3 is built from 16 residues. From germline, CDR1 is MDHEN and CDR2 SYDVKM. In nucleotides, the CDR3 is TGTGCCAGCAGATTCCCCCGGGACAGGGGGCGGAATGAGCAGTTCTTC. This translates into CASRFPRDRGRNEQFF.

This rearrangement joins TRBV29-1 to TRBJ1-2, with TRBD1 matching over 7 bases. CDR3 length: 14 amino acids. The V gene end was trimmed by 7 bases and the J gene end by 0 bases; junction bases not matched to a gene: 8. Per the germline V gene, CDR1 is SQVTM and CDR2 is ANQGSEA. CDR3 DNA: TGCAGCGCACCTGAAGGACAGGCTAACTATGGCTACACCTTC. It translates to CSAPEGQANYGYTF.

The chain joins TRBV6-5 to TRBJ2-2, with TRBD1 matching 7 bases. This CDR3 comprises 14 residues. V trimming: 7 bases; J trimming: 1 base; junction bases outside the gene matches: 3. Germline CDR1 reads MNHEY; CDR2 reads SVGAGI. The CDR3 DNA reads TGTGCCAGCACCAGACAGGGGAACACCGGGGAGCTGTTTTTT. Its translation is CASTRQGNTGELFF.

This clone was picked up one time. The sample has other DNA sequences that encode this CDR3 too. The chain links TRBV27 to TRBJ2-3; D unresolved. The CDR3 is 14 amino acids. Germline V lookup: CDR1 MNHEY, CDR2 SMNVEV (reference sequence). V was trimmed by 1 base and J by 2 bases, leaving 7 bases between them. The CDR3 loop reads CASSLLGFTDTQYF. As DNA, the CDR3 is TGTGCCAGCAGTTTATTAGGATTCACAGATACGCAGTATTTT.

The J gene is TRBJ2-2, the V gene TRBV11-3, with 10 positions matching TRBD2. CDR3 length: 17 amino acids. Trimming cost V 3 bases and J 2 bases; bases outside gene matches: 6. The germline gives CDR1 SGHNT, CDR2 YENEEA. CDR3 region: CASSFYSSGRNTGELFF. The CDR3 DNA follows: TGTGCCAGCAGCTTTTACTCTAGCGGGAGAAACACCGGGGAGCTGTTTTTT.

V usage is TRBV7-2 and J usage is TRBJ2-7; 7 nucleotides match TRBD1. In germline, CDR1 is SGHTA, CDR2 FQGNSA. With V trimmed by 4 bases and J by 3 bases, 6 bases remained unmatched. The CDR3 loop spans 14 amino acids. The CDR3 DNA follows: TGTGCCAGCAGCTCACCGGGACAGAGCTACGAGCAGTACTTC. Residues: CASSSPGQSYEQYF.

The chain links TRBV5-6 to TRBJ2-1; 11 bases line up with TRBD2. The CDR3 is 16 amino acids. Losses at the gene ends were 0 bases for V and 10 bases for J; bases not matched to a gene: 9. CDR1 is SGHDT, CDR2 YYEEEE, per germline. The CDR3 protein is CASSLGDSGRAGEQFF. CDR3 coding DNA: TGTGCCAGCAGCTTGGGGGATAGCGGGAGGGCCGGGGAGCAGTTCTTC.

The rearrangement links TRBV18 to TRBJ2-1, with D perhaps matching TRBD1 or TRBD2 (6 bases each). With 0 bases removed from V and 7 bases from J, the gap between germline ends came to 16 bases. CDR3 length: 16 residues. Germline CDR1 reads KGHSH; CDR2 reads LQKENI. This chain's CDR3 is CASSPPTGAHLNEQFF. CDR3 nucleotides: TGTGCCAGCTCACCACCAACGGGGGCCCACCTTAATGAGCAGTTCTTC.

This sequence joins TRBV6-1 and TRBJ2-1, with TRBD1 matching over 8 bases. Trimming at V came to 6 bases and at J to 7 bases, leaving 5 bases not matched to a gene. Germline V gene lookup returns CDR1 MNHNS and CDR2 SASEGT. The CDR3 is 13 residues long. CDR3 protein: CASRDRASNEQFF. The CDR3 DNA is TGTGCCAGCAGGGACAGGGCTTCTAATGAGCAGTTCTTC.

The rearrangement links TRBV5-1 to TRBJ2-6; 7 nucleotides agree with TRBD1. V trimming: 4 bases; J trimming: 0 bases; junction bases outside the gene matches: 10. Germline V gene lookup returns CDR1 SGHRS and CDR2 YFSETQ. This CDR3 contains 18 residues. The CDR3 nucleotides read TGCGCCAGCAGCCCCTCCGGACAGGCGCCCTCTGGGGCCAACGTCCTGACTTTC. Translation gives CASSPSGQAPSGANVLTF. The full variable domain, with the rest looked up from reference TRBV5-1 and TRBJ2-6, is KAGVTQTPRYLIKTRGQQVTLSCSPISGHRSVSWYQQTPGQGLQFLFEYFSETQRNKGNFPGRFSGRQFSNSRSEMNVSTLELGDSALYLCASSPSGQAPSGANVLTFGAGSRLTVL.

V and J are TRBV13 and TRBJ2-1, with 12 bases lining up with TRBD2. Trimming at V came to 6 bases and at J to 0 bases, leaving 12 bases not matched to a gene. The germline gives CDR1 PRHDT, CDR2 FYEKMQ (reference sequence). The CDR3 loop spans 19 amino acids. CDR3 loop: CASSHLGTSGSSSYNEQFF. The CDR3 bases are TGTGCCAGCAGTCACCTCGGGACTAGCGGGTCTAGCTCCTACAATGAGCAGTTCTTC.

DNA of the CDR3: TGCGCCGGAAAAATAGGGGTCGGCTCCGCAGATACGCAGTATTTT. It translates to CAGKIGVGSADTQYF. The chain has TRBV5-1 and TRBJ2-3; a possible D gene is TRBD1 (5 bases). V lost 10 bases to trimming and J lost 4 bases, with 22 bases between them. Germline CDR1 and CDR2: SGHRS and YFSETQ. This CDR3 is built from 15 residues.

The V and J genes are TRBV6-1 and TRBJ1-1; D gene unclear. V was cut by 0 bases and J by 1 base, with 6 bases left in between. Germline loops: CDR1 MNHNS, CDR2 SASEGT. This CDR3 has 14 amino acids. The CDR3 loop is CASSEAEWNTEAFF. DNA for the CDR3: TGTGCCAGCAGTGAAGCGGAGTGGAACACTGAAGCTTTCTTT.

CDR3 sequence: CASSGTSYLREQYF. The CDR3 region has the DNA TGCGCCAGCAGCGGGACTAGCTACCTCCGAGAGCAGTACTTC. This chain links TRBV5-1 with TRBJ2-7; TRBD2 aligns across 9 bases. From germline, CDR1 is SGHRS and CDR2 YFSETQ. This CDR3 is 14 amino acids long. Losses at the gene ends were 4 bases for V and 7 bases for J; bases not matched to a gene: 9. Filled out from reference TRBV5-1 and TRBJ2-7, the complete variable domain reads KAGVTQTPRYLIKTRGQQVTLSCSPISGHRSVSWYQQTPGQGLQFLFEYFSETQRNKGNFPGRFSGRQFSNSRSEMNVSTLELGDSALYLCASSGTSYLREQYFGPGTRLTVT.

The chain combines TRBV7-9 with TRBJ2-7, with 11 positions matching TRBD2. The CDR3 length is 17 residues. Germline CDR1 reads SEHNR; CDR2 reads FQNEAQ (reference sequence). V lost 4 bases to trimming and J lost 5 bases; unmatched junction nucleotides: 13. CDR3 in amino acids: CASSSLTTSGSADEQYF. The CDR3 DNA is TGTGCCAGCAGCTCCCTGACTACTAGCGGGAGTGCGGACGAGCAGTACTTC.

V usage is TRBV29-1 and J usage is TRBJ2-7, with 9 bases aligning to TRBD1. Germline loops: CDR1 SQVTM, CDR2 ANQGSEA. The J segment lost 6 bases and the V segment lost 3 bases, leaving 9 bases of the junction unmatched. The CDR3 has 14 residues. In nucleotides, the CDR3 is TGCAGCGTTGATATCCCGGGACAGGGTTTCGAGCAGTACTTC. Its protein product is CSVDIPGQGFEQYF.

CDR3 sequence reads: CASSPTRVYNEQFF. In DNA, the CDR3 is TGTGCCAGCTCACCAACCAGGGTCTACAATGAGCAGTTCTTC. The chain employs TRBV18 and TRBJ2-1, with D possibly being TRBD1 (5 bases). CDR1 KGHSH and CDR2 LQKENI come from the germline V gene. The CDR3 is 14 amino acids. Between the trimmed V and J ends, which lost 2 bases and 3 bases, there was a span of 8 bases.

This chain joins TRBV7-6 and TRBJ2-2; 7 nucleotides line up with TRBD1. In germline, CDR1 is SGHVS, CDR2 FNYEAQ. This CDR3 spans 18 amino acids. Unmatched junction bases numbered 12, after V lost 4 bases and J lost 1 base. CDR3 loop: CASSYRLTGARNTGELFF. Written as DNA, the CDR3 is TGTGCCAGCAGCTACAGACTCACAGGGGCCCGGAACACCGGGGAGCTGTTTTTT. Filled out from reference TRBV7-6 and TRBJ2-2, the complete variable domain reads GAGVSQSPRYKVTKRGQDVALRCDPISGHVSLYWYRQALGQGPEFLTYFNYEAQQDKSGLPNDRFSAERPEGSISTLTIQRTEQRDSAMYRCASSYRLTGARNTGELFFGEGSRLTVL.

The chain is built from TRBV7-9 and TRBJ2-7; D gene uncertain. This CDR3 spans 13 amino acids. The germline gives CDR1 SEHNR, CDR2 FQNEAQ (reference sequence). Trimming removed 3 bases from V and 4 bases from J, with 10 bases in between. The CDR3, as DNA: TGTGCCAGCAGCTTCGGCACCAAATACGAGCAGTACTTC. It encodes CASSFGTKYEQYF.

The chain is built from TRBV7-9 and TRBJ2-7, with TRBD1 matching 7 bases. J lost 3 bases, V lost 4 bases, and 6 bases had no gene match. Per germline, CDR1 SEHNR and CDR2 FQNEAQ (reference sequence). The CDR3 sequence is 14 residues long. The chain's CDR3 is CASSSGQINYEQYF. Here the CDR3 DNA reads TGTGCCAGCAGCTCGGGACAGATCAACTACGAGCAGTACTTC.

The rearrangement joins TRBV14 to TRBJ1-1; TRBD1 matches 7 bases. Germline V gives CDR1 SGHDN, CDR2 FVKESK. Trimming at V came to 2 bases and at J to 7 bases, leaving 10 bases not matched to a gene. The CDR3 is 15 residues long. The CDR3 sequence: CASSQRQGIFGEAFF. The CDR3 nucleotides are TGTGCCAGCAGCCAACGACAGGGTATATTCGGTGAAGCTTTCTTT.

As concerns this clone: Additional DNA sequences in this sample encode the identical CDR3. The rearrangement links TRBV7-9 to TRBJ2-7, with unresolved D. The ends were cut back, 2 bases at V and 1 base at J, with 3 bases in the middle. The V gene's germline CDR1 is SEHNR and CDR2 FQNEAQ (reference sequence). The length of the CDR3 is 12 residues. This CDR3 reads CASSLTSYEQYF. The CDR3 DNA sequence: TGTGCCAGCAGCTTAACTTCCTACGAGCAGTACTTC.

The rearrangement links TRBV27 to TRBJ2-7; 9 nucleotides match TRBD1. CDR3 length: 18 amino acids. Germline-derived CDR1 and CDR2 are MNHEY and SMNVEV (reference sequence). The J segment lost 2 bases and the V segment lost 5 bases, leaving 16 bases of the junction unmatched. The CDR3 DNA reads as TGTGCCAGCAGTCTCCTCCAGACCGGGACAGGGCCTACCTACGAGCAGTACTTC. Translated, it gives CASSLLQTGTGPTYEQYF.

The chain couples TRBV2 to TRBJ2-1; 8 nucleotides agree with TRBD2. CDR1 and CDR2 (germline): SNHLY, FYNNEI. Trimming took 7 bases from V and 6 from J; bases not matched to a gene: 5. This CDR3 is built from 13 residues. CDR3 residues: CASIFRGGNEQFF. CDR3 in DNA: TGTGCCAGCATCTTTCGGGGGGGCAATGAGCAGTTCTTC.

The chain recombines TRBV5-1 with TRBJ1-1; D is undetermined. V was trimmed by 4 bases and J by 0 bases, leaving 13 bases between them. Germline V CDR1 and CDR2: SGHRS, YFSETQ. CDR3 length equals 15 residues. This CDR3 reads CASSPIVEMNTEAFF. In DNA, the CDR3 is TGCGCCAGCAGCCCCATTGTGGAGATGAACACTGAAGCTTTCTTT.

V usage is TRBV2 and J usage is TRBJ1-2, with a possible D match to TRBD1 (5 bases). This CDR3 is 15 amino acids long. V shed 3 bases and J shed 4 bases, with 15 bases lying between them. Germline CDR1 reads SNHLY; CDR2 reads FYNNEI. The chain's CDR3 is CASSDPTDSGYGYTF. CDR3 sequence (DNA): TGTGCCAGCAGTGACCCGACAGACAGTGGCTATGGCTACACCTTC.

The chain links TRBV4-3 to TRBJ1-3; D possibly corresponds to TRBD1 (6 bases). CDR1 is LGHNA, CDR2 YSLEER, per germline. The V and J ends lost 6 bases and 0 bases respectively, with 12 bases between them. The CDR3 contains 15 residues. In nucleotides, the CDR3 is TGCGCCAGCAGTCCAGGGGTTTACTCTGGAAACACCATATATTTT. Encoded protein: CASSPGVYSGNTIYF.